The clone carrying this T cell receptor (beta chain) was seen more than once but under ten times. What it binds is not known. CDR1 SQVTM and CDR2 ANQGSEA come from the germline V gene. The CDR3 contains 11 residues. Trimming took 6 bases from V and 5 from J, leaving 11 bases between them. The data were taken from a study of blood T cells in healthy people across ages. The authors ran a second PCR of about 6 to 12 cycles using a sample-barcoded 5' primer and a J-beta primer mix. TCRdb reanalysed the 5' RACE reads using MiXCR and keeps one entry per CDR3 protein. The data hold under 700,000 distinct CDR3 sequences, with around 24% observed a single time. General observations from the study: TCR beta diversity was tightly associated with the proportion of naive T cells.

These data are also associated with another study on T cells of mothers and their children. This second study notes: Each child gave some 3 million TCR beta CDR3 reads (each mother, over 8.5 million). In both related and unrelated pairs, TCR recombination output is shaped similarly by thymic selection.

Sequenced input: blood. The receptor was isolated from a boy aged 5-17 years in good health. The gene calls are TRBV29-1 and TRBJ2-7; no clear D gene. Here the CDR3 reads CSVQVFNEQYF. The CDR3 DNA reads as TGCAGCGTGCAGGTATTTAACGAGCAGTACTTC.